The 32 T cell receptor beta chains listed next were all sequenced from one sample in a study of cytomegalovirus exposure and HLA in healthy donors. Primers: 60 Vbeta forward and 13 Jbeta reverse. TCRdb's table, derived via immunoSEQ multiplex PCR, lists solely in-frame clones and lacks some. Of approximately 100,000 clones in the sample, roughly three fifths were seen once. The sample consisted of PBMCs. Receptor source: a man aged 55 to 70 in good health and CMV-seronegative.

This clone was observed at least ten times. The chain combines TRBV11-3 with TRBJ2-7; possibly TRBD2 for D (7 bases). CDR1 is SGHNT, CDR2 YENEEA, per germline. The V end lost 1 base, the J end lost 2 bases, and 18 bases lay between the germline ends. The CDR3 runs to 17 residues. CDR3 in amino acids: CASSLVPHGGAAYEQYF. The DNA for the CDR3 is TGTGCCAGCAGCTTAGTGCCCCATGGGGGGGCCGCCTACGAGCAGTACTTC.

In its sample, this clone is medium-sized. The rearrangement joins TRBV4-1 to TRBJ2-1, with TRBD2 identical over 7 bases. V lost 3 bases to trimming and J lost 7 bases; unmatched junction nucleotides: 0. The length of the CDR3 is 12 residues. Germline V lookup: CDR1 MGHRA, CDR2 YSYEKL. CDR3 loop: CASSQGGNEQFF. The CDR3 DNA sequence: TGCGCCAGCAGCCAGGGGGGGAATGAGCAGTTCTTC.

The rearrangement uses TRBV30 and TRBJ2-7, with D possibly TRBD2 on 6 matching bases. CDR1 is GTSNPN and CDR2 is SVGIG in the germline V gene (reference sequence). The CDR3 extends over 14 amino acids. Trimming cost V 2 bases and J 3 bases, with 14 bases left between them. CDR3 region: CAWSMDYRYYEQYF. The DNA of the CDR3 is TGTGCCTGGAGTATGGACTACCGCTACTACGAGCAGTACTTC. The complete variable domain, with remaining parts taken from reference TRBV30 and TRBJ2-7, reads SQTIHQWPATLVQPVGSPLSLECTVEGTSNPNLYWYRQAAGRGLQLLFYSVGIGQISSEVPQNLSASRPQDRQFILSSKKLLLSDSGFYLCAWSMDYRYYEQYFGPGTRLTVT.

This chain uses TRBV7-3 with TRBJ2-2, with a tentative D call TRBD2 (5 bases). V lost 5 bases, J lost 4 bases, and 14 bases lay in between. Germline V gives CDR1 SGHTA, CDR2 FQGTGA. This CDR3 spans 15 amino acids. The CDR3, as DNA: TGTGCCAGCAGCCAGGACTCTGCCAGCACCGGGGAGCTGTTTTTT. It yields the protein CASSQDSASTGELFF.

This clone occurred a few times. The chain carries TRBV5-4 and TRBJ2-7; a possible D gene is TRBD1 (5 bases). CDR1 and CDR2 from the germline V gene are SGHNT and YYREEE (reference sequence). CDR3 length: 14 residues. The ends were cut back, 0 bases at V and 4 bases at J, with 11 bases in the middle. The CDR3 spells CASSLAGPMYEQYF. CDR3 sequence (DNA): TGTGCCAGCAGCTTGGCAGGGCCCATGTACGAGCAGTACTTC. The variable domain in full, completed from reference TRBV5-4 and TRBJ2-7, reads ETGVTQSPTHLIKTRGQQVTLRCSSQSGHNTVSWYQQALGQGPQFIFQYYREEENGRGNFPPRFSGLQFPNYSSELNVNALELDDSALYLCASSLAGPMYEQYFGPGTRLTVT.

Points on this clone: Sequence at one end of the junction differs from germline and may be a read error. The V call is TRBV7-9, the J call TRBJ2-7; a possible D gene is TRBD2 (6 bases). Germline V gene lookup returns CDR1 SEHNR and CDR2 FQNEAQ (reference sequence). This CDR3 region has 15 residues. The chain's CDR3 is CSSRPPGRSSYEQYF. In DNA form, the CDR3 reads TGTTCCAGCAGACCCCCGGGGAGGAGCTCCTACGAGCAGTACTTC.

The CDR3 DNA follows: TGCGCCAGCAGCACCGCCCAGGGTGCCTATGGCTACACCTTC. It translates to CASSTAQGAYGYTF. The chain uses TRBV5-1 and TRBJ1-2; a possible D gene is TRBD1 (5 bases). CDR1 is SGHRS, CDR2 YFSETQ, per germline. The length of the CDR3 is 14 residues. V was trimmed by 4 bases and J by 4 bases, leaving 14 bases between them.

This clone was found a few times. The chain employs TRBV5-4 and TRBJ2-7; the D gene is possibly TRBD2 (7 bases). V shed 0 bases and J shed 0 bases, with 13 bases lying between them. This CDR3 region has 16 residues. Looked up from germline, CDR1 is SGHNT and CDR2 is YYREEE (reference sequence). The CDR3 coding sequence is TGTGCCAGCAGCTTGGTGGCGGGGGCCAGCTCCTACGAGCAGTACTTC. Amino acid sequence: CASSLVAGASSYEQYF.

The chain employs TRBV18 and TRBJ2-5, with 9 bases matching TRBD1. Germline lookup yields CDR1 KGHSH and CDR2 LQKENI. Trimming cost V 3 bases and J 5 bases; bases outside gene matches: 10. The CDR3 length is 16 residues. CDR3 nucleotide sequence: TGTGCCAGCTCACCCTCAGGGACAGGGCGTGGCGAGACCCAGTACTTC. This translates into CASSPSGTGRGETQYF.

The chain couples TRBV7-3 to TRBJ2-3; the D gene is possibly TRBD2 (5 bases). The CDR3 contains 15 residues. Germline-derived CDR1 and CDR2 are SGHTA and FQGTGA. The V gene lost 1 base and the J gene lost 0 bases, with 8 bases spanning the gap. CDR3 DNA sequence: TGTGCCAGCAGCTTAATGGGCGGGAGCACAGATACGCAGTATTTT. Amino acid sequence: CASSLMGGSTDTQYF.

The chain couples TRBV5-1 to TRBJ2-5; TRBD2 is a possible D gene (6 bases). The DNA end favors TRBJ2-7, so the J call may be wrong. CDR3 length: 14 residues. Germline CDR1 is SGHRS and CDR2 is YFSETQ. In DNA form, the CDR3 reads TGCGCCAGCAGCGGAGGGGCGACCTCCTACGAGCAGTACTTC. Residues: CASSGGATSYEQYF.

The chain recombines TRBV2 with TRBJ1-6; 7 bases are shared with TRBD1. Germline values: CDR1 SNHLY, CDR2 FYNNEI. V was clipped by 5 bases and J by 5 bases; unmatched bases: 3. This CDR3 region has 14 residues. The CDR3 DNA sequence: TGTGCCAGCAGTATCGACAGGGATAATTCACCCCTCCACTTT. Its protein is CASSIDRDNSPLHF. The whole variable domain, remainder taken from reference TRBV2 and TRBJ1-6, is EPEVTQTPSHQVTQMGQEVILRCVPISNHLYFYWYRQILGQKVEFLVSFYNNEISEKSEIFDDQFSVERPDGSNFTLKIRSTKLEDSAMYFCASSIDRDNSPLHFGNGTRLTVT.

The chain employs TRBV5-5 and TRBJ2-7, with D possibly TRBD1 on 6 matching bases. The CDR3 spans 15 residues. The germline V gene has CDR1 SGHKS and CDR2 YYEKEE (reference sequence). The V gene lost 5 bases and the J gene lost 2 bases, with 17 bases spanning the gap. CDR3 amino acids: CASRPRGEGPYEQYF. The CDR3 nucleotides are TGTGCCAGCAGGCCCAGGGGAGAGGGCCCCTACGAGCAGTACTTC.

The chain joins TRBV23-1 to TRBJ1-5; 8 bases map to TRBD1. TRBV23-1 is labeled an ORF, and its function is uncertain. After removal of 11 bases from V and 4 bases from J, the junction contained 10 bases not matched to a gene. This CDR3 region has 14 residues. CDR3 nucleotide sequence: TGCGCCGGCTCGGAACAGGGGGTTAATCAGCCCCAGCATTTT. This encodes CAGSEQGVNQPQHF.

CDR3 region: CASSRLTSGSYNEQFF. The CDR3 DNA sequence: TGTGCCAGCTCACGATTGACTAGCGGCTCCTACAATGAGCAGTTCTTC. The genes are TRBV18 and TRBJ2-1, with 9 bases that match TRBD2. The CDR3 covers 16 residues. Germline CDR1 reads KGHSH; CDR2 reads LQKENI. The V gene end was trimmed by 4 bases and the J gene end by 0 bases; junction bases not matched to a gene: 4.

J is TRBJ1-5 and V is TRBV19; TRBD1 aligns across 9 bases. Germline assignment: CDR1 LNHDA and CDR2 SQIVND (reference sequence). The length of the CDR3 is 14 residues. The junction had 5 bases not matched to a gene; V was cut back by 7 bases and J by 4 bases. CDR3: CASTGTGMNQPQHF. The CDR3 DNA follows: TGTGCCAGTACAGGGACAGGGATGAATCAGCCCCAGCATTTT.

The rearrangement joins TRBV9 to TRBJ1-1; TRBD1 matches 7 bases. J was trimmed by 2 bases and V by 4 bases; bases with no gene match: 8. The CDR3 has 15 amino acids. CDR1 is SGDLS, CDR2 YYNGEE, per germline. The CDR3 reads CASSLSWTGNTEAFF. The DNA for the CDR3 is TGTGCCAGCAGCCTATCGTGGACAGGTAACACTGAAGCTTTCTTT.

The rearrangement links TRBV27 to TRBJ2-7; no firm D call. This CDR3 is 15 amino acids long. Per germline, CDR1 MNHEY and CDR2 SMNVEV (reference sequence). V lost 2 bases, J lost 1 base, and 12 bases lay in between. The CDR3 is CASSLRVVQSYEQYF. The CDR3 coding sequence is TGTGCCAGCAGTTTAAGAGTCGTCCAATCCTACGAGCAGTACTTC.

The V call is TRBV18, the J call TRBJ1-4; TRBD1 agrees at 7 bases. J gave up 12 bases and V 0 bases, and 16 bases lay outside the gene matches. The CDR3 is made up of 17 amino acids. Germline assignment: CDR1 KGHSH and CDR2 LQKENI. The CDR3 coding sequence is TGTGCCAGCTCACCACCGTTTACAGGGGCCGCCTTGAAGGAACTGTTTTTT. Amino acids: CASSPPFTGAALKELFF.

The V call is TRBV12-5, the J call TRBJ1-6; 10 bases match TRBD1. In germline, CDR1 is LGHNT, CDR2 FRNRAP. With 7 bases clipped from V and 9 bases from J, the junction kept 6 bases outside the gene matches. The CDR3 is made up of 14 amino acids. In nucleotides, the CDR3 is TGTGCTAGTGCCGGGACAGGGGCGGGTTCACCCCTCCACTTT. Amino acids: CASAGTGAGSPLHF. Looking up the rest from reference TRBV12-5 and TRBJ1-6 gives the full variable domain: DARVTQTPRHKVTEMGQEVTMRCQPILGHNTVFWYRQTMMQGLELLAYFRNRAPLDDSGMPKDRFSAEMPDATLATLKIQPSEPRDSAVYFCASAGTGAGSPLHFGNGTRLTVT.

The chain has TRBV28 and TRBJ1-3; D may be TRBD1 (5 bases). V was cut by 7 bases and J by 1 base, with 23 bases left in between. Germline V gene lookup returns CDR1 MDHEN and CDR2 SYDVKM. The CDR3 runs 18 residues. The CDR3 bases are TGTGCCAGCACTTCACCGGAGGGGCGGACCGTTTCTGGAAACACCATATATTTT. It specifies CASTSPEGRTVSGNTIYF.

This clone has only a few counts. This chain uses TRBV28 with TRBJ2-3; TRBD2 matches at 9 bases. In germline, CDR1 is MDHEN, CDR2 SYDVKM. The CDR3 is 16 amino acids. V trimming: 5 bases; J trimming: 2 bases; junction bases outside the gene matches: 8. CDR3 bases: TGTGCCAGCAGTCATCTAGCGGGGAGACCCACAGATACGCAGTATTTT. It codes for CASSHLAGRPTDTQYF.

This chain joins TRBV7-6 and TRBJ1-1; 7 bases map to TRBD1. The CDR3 runs 15 residues. Germline CDR1 is SGHVS and CDR2 is FNYEAQ. Losses at the gene ends were 1 base for V and 4 bases for J; bases not matched to a gene: 6. CDR3 bases: TGTGCCAGCAGCTTAGTCCCAGGGGGTTCCACTGAAGCTTTCTTT. This encodes CASSLVPGGSTEAFF.

The V call is TRBV5-4, the J call TRBJ2-1, with 7 bases aligning to TRBD2. Trimming removed 0 bases from V and 4 bases from J; junction bases left unmatched: 1. The CDR3 is made up of 14 amino acids. The germline V gene has CDR1 SGHNT and CDR2 YYREEE (reference sequence). CDR3 DNA sequence: TGTGCCAGCAGCTTGGGGCGGGAGTACAATGAGCAGTTCTTC. It translates to CASSLGREYNEQFF.

This chain uses TRBV10-3 with TRBJ2-1; 7 bases match TRBD2. This CDR3 contains 15 residues. Looked up from germline, CDR1 is ENHRY and CDR2 is SYGVKD. V was pared by 11 bases and J by 7 bases, with 17 bases of the junction left unmatched. Here the CDR3 reads CAVSATGGSGNEQFF. Written as DNA, the CDR3 is TGTGCCGTCTCCGCTACGGGAGGTAGTGGTAATGAGCAGTTCTTC.

The chain joins TRBV7-2 to TRBJ2-7, with D hard to call. The CDR3 has 13 amino acids. Germline V gene sequence: CDR1 SGHTA, CDR2 FQGNSA. The V end lost 5 bases, the J end lost 0 bases, and 8 bases lay between the germline ends. This CDR3 is CASSPPLSYEQYF. As DNA, the CDR3 is TGTGCCAGCAGCCCCCCCCTCTCCTACGAGCAGTACTTC.

This clone was found a few times. This chain connects TRBV25-1 to TRBJ2-3, with 12 bases identical to TRBD2. The CDR3 is 16 residues long. Germline loops: CDR1 MGHDK, CDR2 SYGVNS. V lost 4 bases and J lost 4; bases outside the gene matches: 6. The chain's CDR3 is CASSAQTSGSPDTQYF. The CDR3 nucleotides are TGTGCCAGCAGTGCCCAGACTAGCGGGAGCCCAGATACGCAGTATTTT.

This clone turned up a few times. The chain has TRBV12-1 and TRBJ1-3; the table assigns TRBD1, which was not confirmed against the DNA. TRBV12-1 is flagged as a pseudogene. The CDR3 covers 21 residues. The CDR3 DNA reads TGTGCCAGCAGCTTTGTAGTTTCCGTGTCTTTGGACAGGGTTTCTGGAAACACCATATATTTT. This sequence encodes CASSFVVSVSLDRVSGNTIYF.

This rearrangement joins TRBV19 to TRBJ1-2; no clear D. Deletions cut 3 bases from V and 6 bases from J, with 8 bases between. CDR1 and CDR2 (germline): LNHDA, SQIVND (reference sequence). The CDR3 is 12 amino acids. CDR3 amino acids: CASSMSRNGYTF. The CDR3 DNA reads TGTGCCAGTAGTATGTCGAGGAATGGCTACACCTTC.

The chain links TRBV13 to TRBJ2-2; D possibly corresponds to TRBD2 (6 bases). V lost 5 bases, J lost 2 bases, and 12 bases lay in between. This CDR3 is 15 amino acids long. The germline CDR1 and CDR2 sequences are PRHDT and FYEKMQ (reference sequence). The CDR3 reads CASSRGARNTGELFF. For the CDR3, the DNA is TGTGCCAGCAGCCGCGGGGCCCGAAACACCGGGGAGCTGTTTTTT.

The rearrangement links TRBV19 to TRBJ1-5; D might be TRBD1 (6 bases). The CDR3 contains 20 residues. The V gene lost 4 bases and the J gene lost 2 bases, with 27 bases spanning the gap. Germline V gene sequence: CDR1 LNHDA, CDR2 SQIVND (reference sequence). DNA for the CDR3: TGTGCCAGTAGTAAATTTGGGGGCGCGACGGTCTCCACGGGCAATCAGCCCCAGCATTTT. Translation: CASSKFGGATVSTGNQPQHF.

V and J are TRBV28 and TRBJ1-2; 7 positions match TRBD1. The CDR3 contains 15 residues. From germline, CDR1 is MDHEN and CDR2 SYDVKM. The J segment lost 0 bases and the V segment lost 4 bases, leaving 5 bases of the junction unmatched. CDR3 protein: CASSSRQGSNYGYTF. In DNA form, the CDR3 reads TGTGCCAGCAGTTCTCGACAGGGCTCTAACTATGGCTACACCTTC.